This T cell receptor beta chain appears in the sequencing data of a study of identical twins. General study findings and limits: Reduced insertions were recorded for abundant cord blood beta clonotypes, with no such pattern in memory repertoires.

Note on this clonotype: Its cognate antigen is unknown.

The CDR3 contains 15 residues. V lost 0 bases and J lost 9; bases outside the gene matches: 8. Looked up from germline, CDR1 is LGHNA and CDR2 is YSLEER. From the 5' RACE reads, TCRdb called clonotypes with MiXCR, one entry per CDR3 protein. The sample includes 600,000 to 800,000 distinct CDR3 sequences, less than 25% of them seen just once. The data also belong to a second study, concerning T cells expressing NK-cell markers. This second report adds: Sorted T-cell subsets CD3+CD56+NKG2C+, CD3+CD56+NKG2C- and CD3+CD56-NKG2C+ were TCR beta-sequenced. Seven donors tested HCMV-seropositive and one tested seronegative among the eight sequenced. Each of six donors carried dominant NKG2C+ clonotypes accounting for roughly 1.0-8% of CD8+ T cells.

This receptor was obtained from a woman aged 18-30 years in good health. The sequenced sample consisted of PBMCs. The chain combines TRBV4-3 with TRBJ2-1, with 7 bases aligning to TRBD1. The CDR3 region is CASSQDSRGPIEQFF. The CDR3 DNA follows: TGCGCCAGCAGCCAAGATTCAAGGGGGCCTATTGAGCAGTTCTTC.